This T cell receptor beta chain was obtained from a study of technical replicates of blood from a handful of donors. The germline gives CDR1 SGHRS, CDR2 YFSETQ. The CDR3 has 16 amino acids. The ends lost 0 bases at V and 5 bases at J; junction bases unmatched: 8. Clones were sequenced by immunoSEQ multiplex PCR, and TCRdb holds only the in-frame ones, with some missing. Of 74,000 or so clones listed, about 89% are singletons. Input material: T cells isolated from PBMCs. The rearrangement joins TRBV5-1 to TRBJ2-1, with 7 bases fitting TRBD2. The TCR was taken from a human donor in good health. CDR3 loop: CASSLAVQGGDNEQFF. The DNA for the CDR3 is TGCGCCAGCAGCTTGGCCGTTCAGGGAGGGGACAATGAGCAGTTCTTC.